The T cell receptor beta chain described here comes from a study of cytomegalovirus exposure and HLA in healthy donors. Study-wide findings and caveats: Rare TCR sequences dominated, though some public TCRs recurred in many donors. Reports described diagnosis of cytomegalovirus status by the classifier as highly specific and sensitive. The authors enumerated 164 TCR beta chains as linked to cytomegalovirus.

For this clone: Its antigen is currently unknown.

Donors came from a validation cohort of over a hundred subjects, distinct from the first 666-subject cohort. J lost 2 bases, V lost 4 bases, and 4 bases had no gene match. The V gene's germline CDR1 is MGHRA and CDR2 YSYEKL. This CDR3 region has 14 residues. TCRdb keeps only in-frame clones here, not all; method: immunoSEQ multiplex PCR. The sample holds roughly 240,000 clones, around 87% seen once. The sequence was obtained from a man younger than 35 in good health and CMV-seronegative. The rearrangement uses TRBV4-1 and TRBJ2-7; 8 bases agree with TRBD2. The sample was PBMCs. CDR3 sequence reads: CASSLMTSAYEQYF. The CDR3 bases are TGCGCCAGCAGCCTGATGACTAGCGCCTACGAGCAGTACTTC.